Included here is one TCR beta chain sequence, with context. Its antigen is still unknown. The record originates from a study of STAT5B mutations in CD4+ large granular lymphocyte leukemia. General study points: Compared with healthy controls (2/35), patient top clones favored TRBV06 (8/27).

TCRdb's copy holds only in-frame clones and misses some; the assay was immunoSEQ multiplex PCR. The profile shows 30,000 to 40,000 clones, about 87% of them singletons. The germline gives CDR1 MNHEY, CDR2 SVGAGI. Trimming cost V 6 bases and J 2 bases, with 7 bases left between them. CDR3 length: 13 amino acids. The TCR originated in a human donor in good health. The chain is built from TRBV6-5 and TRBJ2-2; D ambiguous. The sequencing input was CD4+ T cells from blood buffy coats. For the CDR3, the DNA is TGTGCCAGCAGGCTTAGTAACACCGGGGAGCTGTTTTTT. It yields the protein CASRLSNTGELFF.